A selection of T cell receptor beta chains follows, all from one sample in a study of blood T cell repertoires in COVID-19. Generated by immunoSEQ multiplex PCR, the TCRdb table keeps only in-frame clones and is missing some. The data hold fewer than 300,000 clones, with 80% to 95% observed a single time. Sequenced input: PBMCs or T cells enriched from blood (not recorded which). These receptors all come from a woman under 40 who had recovered from COVID-19. Each CDR3 is given with its conserved first and last residue. D genes are given only for firm matches. Not every row has a clone size; where given, it reads once, few, many or a size class.

CDR3nt: TGTGCCAGCAGCCGTTACGGGGTCAATGGAAACACCATATATTTT; CDR3aa: CASSRYGVNGNTIYF; v_gene: TRBV3-1/TRBV3-2; j_gene: TRBJ1-3; d_gene: NA; abundance: NA
CDR3nt: TGTGCCACCAGCAGGGGACCTGGAAACACCATATATTTT; CDR3aa: CATSRGPGNTIYF; v_gene: TRBV24-1; j_gene: TRBJ1-3; d_gene: NA; abundance: NA
CDR3nt: TGTGCCAGCAGCCTACGAACTGGGAGTTCCTACGAGCAGTACTTC; CDR3aa: CASSLRTGSSYEQYF; v_gene: TRBV11-3; j_gene: TRBJ2-7; d_gene: NA; abundance: NA
CDR3nt: TGTGCCAGCAGTTCCCGACAGCCGGTTTCACCCCTCCACTTT; CDR3aa: CASSSRQPVSPLHF; v_gene: TRBV28; j_gene: TRBJ1-6; d_gene: NA; abundance: few
CDR3nt: TGTGCCTGGAGTGTAAACGGAGATACGCAGTATTTT; CDR3aa: CAWSVNGDTQYF; v_gene: TRBV30; j_gene: TRBJ2-3; d_gene: NA; abundance: once
CDR3nt: TGTGCCAGCAGTGTCCGGGACAGGACCTACGAGCAGTACTTC; CDR3aa: CASSVRDRTYEQYF; v_gene: TRBV25-1; j_gene: TRBJ2-7; d_gene: TRBD1; abundance: NA
CDR3nt: TGTGCCATCAGTGATCCAGGGACAGGGAACACTGAAGCTTTCTTT; CDR3aa: CAISDPGTGNTEAFF; v_gene: TRBV10-3; j_gene: TRBJ1-1; d_gene: TRBD1; abundance: NA
CDR3nt: TGCGCCAGCAGCCAATCTCTAGCGAATACGCAGTATTTT; CDR3aa: CASSQSLANTQYF; v_gene: TRBV4-3; j_gene: TRBJ2-3; d_gene: NA; abundance: NA
CDR3nt: TGTGCCAGCAGTCACTCCGGGACAGCTAATTCACCCCTCCACTTT; CDR3aa: CASSHSGTANSPLHF; v_gene: TRBV11-2; j_gene: TRBJ1-6; d_gene: TRBD1; abundance: NA
CDR3nt: TGTGCCAGCAGCCCAGGTGATGAGCAGTTCTTC; CDR3aa: CASSPGDEQFF; v_gene: TRBV7-8; j_gene: TRBJ2-1; d_gene: NA; abundance: NA
CDR3nt: TGTGCCAGCAGCTTAGGACAACACAATGAGCAGTTCTTC; CDR3aa: CASSLGQHNEQFF; v_gene: TRBV7-2; j_gene: TRBJ2-1; d_gene: NA; abundance: NA
CDR3nt: TGTGCCAGCTCCCCGGTGGAGGAACTCTCCTACGAGCAGTACTTC; CDR3aa: CASSPVEELSYEQYF; v_gene: TRBV27; j_gene: TRBJ2-7; d_gene: NA; abundance: NA
CDR3nt: TGTGCCAGCTCACCATCGGGGGTAACGTTGGGTGAAAAACTGTTTTTT; CDR3aa: CASSPSGVTLGEKLFF; v_gene: TRBV18; j_gene: TRBJ1-4; d_gene: NA; abundance: NA
CDR3nt: TGTGCCAGTAGTATCCCTACCGTCCGAGGACAGGCGGGATATGGCTACACCTTC; CDR3aa: CASSIPTVRGQAGYGYTF; v_gene: TRBV19; j_gene: TRBJ1-2; d_gene: TRBD1; abundance: NA
CDR3nt: TGTGCCAGCAGCTTAACGTGGGGACTAGCGGGAGCGATTGTAAAAGATACGCAGTATTTT; CDR3aa: CASSLTWGLAGAIVKDTQYF; v_gene: TRBV7-3; j_gene: TRBJ2-3; d_gene: TRBD2; abundance: NA
CDR3nt: TGTGCCAGCAGCTTAGTAGAGACTAGCGGGAGGGTTTCCTACGAGCAGTACTTC; CDR3aa: CASSLVETSGRVSYEQYF; v_gene: TRBV7-2; j_gene: TRBJ2-7; d_gene: TRBD2; abundance: NA
CDR3nt: TGTGCCTGGAGTGTAGAGAGTTCCACCATATATTTT; CDR3aa: CAWSVESSTIYF; v_gene: TRBV30; j_gene: TRBJ1-3; d_gene: NA; abundance: NA
CDR3nt: TGTGCCAGCAGCTCCCCGAGGAGTCCGAACACCGGGGAGCTGTTTTTT; CDR3aa: CASSSPRSPNTGELFF; v_gene: TRBV9; j_gene: TRBJ2-2; d_gene: NA; abundance: NA
CDR3nt: TGTGCCAGCAGTGAAGGAGGACAGGGTCAGATCTTC; CDR3aa: CASSEGGQGQIF; v_gene: TRBV6-1; j_gene: TRBJ2-1; d_gene: TRBD1; abundance: once
CDR3nt: TGTGCCAGTAGTATCGGCCAGGGGGCTGAGACCCAGTACTTC; CDR3aa: CASSIGQGAETQYF; v_gene: TRBV19; j_gene: TRBJ2-5; d_gene: TRBD1; abundance: NA
CDR3nt: TGTGCCAGCAGTGAAGGGTCTAGCTACGAGCAGTACTTC; CDR3aa: CASSEGSSYEQYF; v_gene: TRBV6-1; j_gene: TRBJ2-7; d_gene: NA; abundance: NA
CDR3nt: TGTGCCAGCAGACCAGCGACGGGGGGGATAAATGAAAAACTGTTTTTT; CDR3aa: CASRPATGGINEKLFF; v_gene: TRBV7-9; j_gene: TRBJ1-4; d_gene: NA; abundance: NA
CDR3nt: TGTGCCAGCAGCTTAATGGCGGGTATAGCGGCAGATACGCAGTATTTT; CDR3aa: CASSLMAGIAADTQYF; v_gene: TRBV7-9; j_gene: TRBJ2-3; d_gene: NA; abundance: NA
CDR3nt: TGTGCCAGCAGTTTAGTCAGGTCAGATACGCAGTATTTT; CDR3aa: CASSLVRSDTQYF; v_gene: TRBV27; j_gene: TRBJ2-3; d_gene: NA; abundance: NA
CDR3nt: TGTGCCAGCAGCTCCCTAGCGGGAGGGAACACCGGGGAGCTGTTTTTT; CDR3aa: CASSSLAGGNTGELFF; v_gene: TRBV7-2; j_gene: TRBJ2-2; d_gene: TRBD2; abundance: NA
CDR3nt: TGCGCCAGCACCGGTACTGGAAACACCATATATTTT; CDR3aa: CASTGTGNTIYF; v_gene: TRBV5-1; j_gene: TRBJ1-3; d_gene: NA; abundance: NA
CDR3nt: TGCGCCAGCAGCTCCAGGAGCGGTTACGAGCAGTACTTC; CDR3aa: CASSSRSGYEQYF; v_gene: TRBV5-1; j_gene: TRBJ2-7; d_gene: NA; abundance: NA
CDR3nt: TGTGCCAGTAGTATAATGGCGGGAGGGTACAATGAGCAGTTCTTC; CDR3aa: CASSIMAGGYNEQFF; v_gene: TRBV19; j_gene: TRBJ2-1; d_gene: TRBD2; abundance: NA
CDR3nt: TGTGCCAGCAGTCGCCGACTAGCGGGAGGGCGGACCGGGGAGCTGTTTTTT; CDR3aa: CASSRRLAGGRTGELFF; v_gene: TRBV6-6; j_gene: TRBJ2-2; d_gene: TRBD2; abundance: few
CDR3nt: TGTGCCAGCAGCCACGAACTAGCGGGAGACAGTTTCACAGATACGCAGTATTTT; CDR3aa: CASSHELAGDSFTDTQYF; v_gene: TRBV3-1/TRBV3-2; j_gene: TRBJ2-3; d_gene: TRBD2; abundance: many
CDR3nt: TGTGCCAGCAGCCCACAGGGGTCTGTAGAGACCCAGTACTTC; CDR3aa: CASSPQGSVETQYF; v_gene: TRBV6-4; j_gene: TRBJ2-5; d_gene: TRBD1; abundance: NA
CDR3nt: TGCAGCGCAAGGACTAGCGGGAGCTACGAGCAGTACTTC; CDR3aa: CSARTSGSYEQYF; v_gene: TRBV29-1; j_gene: TRBJ2-7; d_gene: TRBD2; abundance: NA
CDR3nt: TGTGCCAGCAGCCCTTTAGCGGATCAAGAGACCCAGTACTTC; CDR3aa: CASSPLADQETQYF; v_gene: TRBV5-6; j_gene: TRBJ2-5; d_gene: NA; abundance: NA
CDR3nt: TGTGCCAGCAGCTTTCGCCAAGGACAGCACCAAGAGACCCAGTACTTC; CDR3aa: CASSFRQGQHQETQYF; v_gene: TRBV7-9; j_gene: TRBJ2-5; d_gene: NA; abundance: NA
CDR3nt: TGTGCCAGCAGCTTAGCGTGGCGGGAGCTGGGTGGAGATACGCAGTATTTT; CDR3aa: CASSLAWRELGGDTQYF; v_gene: TRBV7-8; j_gene: TRBJ2-3; d_gene: TRBD2; abundance: NA
CDR3nt: TGTGCCAGCAGTTTATCCCCCCGAATGACAGAGATCTACGAGCAGTACTTC; CDR3aa: CASSLSPRMTEIYEQYF; v_gene: TRBV28; j_gene: TRBJ2-7; d_gene: NA; abundance: NA
CDR3nt: TGTGCCAGCAGTTTCCAGGGGGCGCTGGGTCAGCCCCAGCATTTT; CDR3aa: CASSFQGALGQPQHF; v_gene: TRBV28; j_gene: TRBJ1-5; d_gene: TRBD1; abundance: NA
CDR3nt: TGCGCCAGCAGTGGACAGGCTAATTCACCCCTCCACTTT; CDR3aa: CASSGQANSPLHF; v_gene: TRBV5-1; j_gene: TRBJ1-6; d_gene: TRBD1; abundance: NA
CDR3nt: TGCAGTGCTAGTCTTCTAGCGGGAGGTTCCTACGAGCAGTACTTC; CDR3aa: CSASLLAGGSYEQYF; v_gene: TRBV20-1; j_gene: TRBJ2-7; d_gene: TRBD2; abundance: NA
CDR3nt: TGTGCCAGCGGGGGACAGGGGACGTACGAGCAGTACTTC; CDR3aa: CASGGQGTYEQYF; v_gene: TRBV6-5; j_gene: TRBJ2-7; d_gene: TRBD1; abundance: NA
CDR3nt: TGTGCCAGCAGGCCGGGACAGCTTAACACTGAAGCTTTCTTT; CDR3aa: CASRPGQLNTEAFF; v_gene: TRBV28; j_gene: TRBJ1-1; d_gene: TRBD1; abundance: NA
CDR3nt: TGTGCCAGCAGGCAGGACAGGGACTACAATGAGCAGTTCTTC; CDR3aa: CASRQDRDYNEQFF; v_gene: TRBV6-5; j_gene: TRBJ2-1; d_gene: TRBD1; abundance: NA
CDR3nt: TGTGCCAGCATGAGGCAGGGGACGAACAATGAGCAGTTCTTC; CDR3aa: CASMRQGTNNEQFF; v_gene: TRBV21-1; j_gene: TRBJ2-1; d_gene: NA; abundance: NA
CDR3nt: TGCAGCGTGGCCCGGACAGGAACGAACACCGGGGAGCTGTTTTTT; CDR3aa: CSVARTGTNTGELFF; v_gene: TRBV29-1; j_gene: TRBJ2-2; d_gene: TRBD1; abundance: NA
CDR3nt: TGTGCCAGCAGTTTATCCGGGACTGATATCAATCAGCCCCAGCATTTT; CDR3aa: CASSLSGTDINQPQHF; v_gene: TRBV6-5; j_gene: TRBJ1-5; d_gene: NA; abundance: NA